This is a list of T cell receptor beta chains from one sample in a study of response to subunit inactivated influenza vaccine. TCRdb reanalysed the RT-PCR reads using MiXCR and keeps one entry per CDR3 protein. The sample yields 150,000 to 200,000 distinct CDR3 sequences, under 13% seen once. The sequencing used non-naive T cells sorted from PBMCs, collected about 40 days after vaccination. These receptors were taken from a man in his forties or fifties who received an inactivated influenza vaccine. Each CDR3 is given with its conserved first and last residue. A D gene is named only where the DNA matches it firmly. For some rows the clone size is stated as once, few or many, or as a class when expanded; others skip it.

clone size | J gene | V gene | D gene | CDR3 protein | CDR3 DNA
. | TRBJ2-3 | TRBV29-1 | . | CSVGHDTDTQYF | TGCAGCGTTGGGCACGACACAGATACGCAGTATTTT
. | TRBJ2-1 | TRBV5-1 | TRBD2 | CASSLGTYERGEQFF | TGCGCCAGCAGCTTGGGGACCTATGAGCGGGGGGAACAGTTCTTC
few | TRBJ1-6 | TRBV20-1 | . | CSARGEAPLHF | TGCAGTGCTAGGGGGGAGGCACCCCTCCACTTT
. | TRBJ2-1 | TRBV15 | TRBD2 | CATSRKLGGASYNEQFF | TGTGCCACCAGCAGAAAACTCGGGGGGGCGTCCTACAATGAGCAGTTCTTC
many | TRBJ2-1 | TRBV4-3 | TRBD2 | CASSQDRSGGAREQFF | TGCGCCAGCAGCCAAGATCGAAGCGGGGGGGCGCGTGAGCAGTTCTTC
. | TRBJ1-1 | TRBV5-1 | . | CASSLGAGAVNTEAFF | TGCGCCAGCAGCTTGGGGGCGGGGGCGGTTAACACTGAAGCTTTCTTT
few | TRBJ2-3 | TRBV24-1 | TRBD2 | CATGTSGSRRTDTQYF | TGTGCCACCGGGACTAGCGGGAGTAGGAGGACAGATACGCAGTATTTT
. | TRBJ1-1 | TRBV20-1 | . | CSARGQMNTEAFF | TGCAGTGCTAGAGGTCAGATGAACACTGAAGCTTTCTTT
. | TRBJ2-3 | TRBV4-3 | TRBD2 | CASSQDEAAGGLNTQYF | TGCGCCAGCAGCCAAGATGAAGCGGCGGGAGGCCTAAATACGCAGTATTTT
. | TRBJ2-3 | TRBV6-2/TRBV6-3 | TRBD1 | CASSYARTGTDTQYF | TGTGCCAGCAGTTACGCTAGGACAGGGACAGATACGCAGTATTTT
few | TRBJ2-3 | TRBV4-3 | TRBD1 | CASSQDRATDTQYF | TGCGCCAGCAGCCAGGACAGGGCCACAGATACGCAGTATTTT
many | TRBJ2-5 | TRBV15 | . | CATSTTGETQYF | TGTGCCACCAGCACGACAGGAGAGACCCAGTACTTC
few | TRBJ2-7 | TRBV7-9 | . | CASSLEGRDEQYF | TGTGCCAGCAGCTTAGAAGGCCGAGACGAGCAGTACTTC
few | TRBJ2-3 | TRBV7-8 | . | CASSLATGSAVTDTQYF | TGTGCCAGCAGCTTAGCGACGGGAAGTGCGGTAACAGATACGCAGTATTTT
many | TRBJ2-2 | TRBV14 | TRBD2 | CASSQRTSGRPSTGELFF | TGTGCCAGCAGCCAACGGACTAGCGGGAGGCCGAGCACCGGGGAGCTGTTTTTT
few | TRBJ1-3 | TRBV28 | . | CASMEWSGREGNTIYF | TGTGCCAGCATGGAGTGGTCGGGCAGGGAGGGAAACACCATATATTTT
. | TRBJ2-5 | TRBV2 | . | CASGLRNGETQYF | TGTGCCAGCGGGCTTCGGAACGGAGAGACCCAGTACTTC
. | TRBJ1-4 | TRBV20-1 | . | CSARDVLRSNEKLFF | TGCAGTGCTAGAGATGTACTCCGCAGCAATGAAAAACTGTTTTTT
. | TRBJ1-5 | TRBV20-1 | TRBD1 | CSARTRTGPDQPQHF | TGCAGTGCTAGAACCCGGACAGGGCCCGATCAGCCCCAGCATTTT
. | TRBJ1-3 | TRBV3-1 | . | CASSQDAVVGSGNTIYF | TGTGCCAGCAGCCAAGACGCGGTGGTCGGCTCTGGAAACACCATATATTTT
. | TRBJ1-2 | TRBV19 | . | CASSIDHDRTYGYTF | TGTGCCAGTAGTATAGATCATGACAGAACCTATGGCTACACCTTC
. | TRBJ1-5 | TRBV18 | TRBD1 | CASSRTGQGGNQPQHF | TGTGCCAGCTCACGGACGGGACAGGGGGGCAATCAGCCCCAGCATTTT